The 25 T cell receptor beta chains given below trace back to one sample, sequenced in a study of T-cell memory formation after mild COVID-19. In TCRdb, the 5' RACE reads were re-called with MiXCR into one record per CDR3 protein. The repertoire holds around 370,000 distinct CDR3 sequences, with under 25% as singletons. The sequencing input was PBMCs or a T cell subset sorted from them (not recorded which). These receptors came from an adult woman who had mild COVID-19 (a few samples of this study predate the infection). Cell type and time point are not known.

This clonotype was seen a few times. The rearrangement uses TRBV4-1 and TRBJ1-4, with 8 bases matching TRBD1. The junction had 8 bases not matched to a gene; V was cut back by 0 bases and J by 5 bases. Germline V CDR1 and CDR2: MGHRA, YSYEKL. This CDR3 has 17 residues. The CDR3 DNA follows: TGCGCCAGCAGCCAAGATATGAAAGGACAGGGAAATGAAAAACTGTTTTTT. It translates to CASSQDMKGQGNEKLFF.

J is TRBJ2-3 and V is TRBV18; possibly TRBD2 for D (6 bases). CDR1 and CDR2 from the germline V gene are KGHSH and LQKENI. The V gene lost 5 bases and the J gene lost 0 bases, with 15 bases spanning the gap. There are 16 residues in the CDR3. CDR3 residues: CASSSNSGGSTDTQYF. The CDR3 nucleotides read TGTGCCAGCTCATCCAATAGCGGCGGAAGCACAGATACGCAGTATTTT.

This clonotype was counted only a few times. This chain connects TRBV29-1 to TRBJ2-5; D perhaps matches TRBD1 (5 bases). V was shortened by 7 bases and J by 5 bases, with 17 bases between the two germline ends. Germline assignment: CDR1 SQVTM and CDR2 ANQGSEA. The CDR3 has 13 amino acids. CDR3 bases: TGCAGCGCTGGGCAGGGAAGAAGGGAGACCCAGTACTTC. It specifies CSAGQGRRETQYF.

The chain has TRBV4-1 and TRBJ2-7, with 9 positions matching TRBD1. Germline V lookup: CDR1 MGHRA, CDR2 YSYEKL. After removal of 2 bases from V and 4 bases from J, the junction contained 6 bases not matched to a gene. This CDR3 comprises 15 residues. CDR3 residues: CASSQYPGQGYEQYF. The CDR3 DNA reads TGCGCCAGCAGCCAATACCCGGGACAGGGTTACGAGCAGTACTTC.

V is TRBV29-1 and J is TRBJ1-4, with unresolved D. This CDR3 is built from 16 residues. V dropped 1 base and J dropped 4 bases, with 16 bases sitting between them. In germline, CDR1 is SQVTM, CDR2 ANQGSEA. The DNA for the CDR3 is TGCAGCGTTGAAGTAGGTCCCCCGGAATATAATGAAAAACTGTTTTTT. Its translation is CSVEVGPPEYNEKLFF. The variable domain in full, with the rest retrieved from reference TRBV29-1 and TRBJ1-4, is SAVISQKPSRDICQRGTSLTIQCQVDSQVTMMFWYRQQPGQSLTLIATANQGSEATYESGFVIDKFPISRPNLTFSTLTVSNMSPEDSSIYLCSVEVGPPEYNEKLFFGSGTQLSVL.

In this sample, this clonotype turned up a few times. The V call is TRBV24-1, the J call TRBJ2-7; D may be TRBD2 (5 bases). V lost 2 bases and J 7 bases, leaving 11 bases between the germline ends. Germline V gives CDR1 KGHDR, CDR2 SFDVKD. This CDR3 spans 13 amino acids. The CDR3 sequence is CATSDSDQREQYF. CDR3 bases: TGTGCCACCAGTGATTCCGATCAGCGGGAGCAGTACTTC.

This clonotype was found many times. V usage is TRBV27 and J usage is TRBJ2-1; 7 nucleotides agree with TRBD1. The CDR3 has 16 residues. The V gene end was trimmed by 2 bases and the J gene end by 12 bases; junction bases not matched to a gene: 16. Germline CDR1 MNHEY, CDR2 SMNVEV (reference sequence). The CDR3 is CASSLGAGTAFLGQFF. The DNA for the CDR3 is TGTGCCAGCAGTTTAGGAGCCGGGACAGCCTTCCTCGGGCAGTTCTTC.

The chain carries TRBV4-3 and TRBJ2-1; TRBD1 matches 7 bases. There are 15 residues in the CDR3. Looked up from germline, CDR1 is LGHNA and CDR2 is YSLEER. Trimming at V came to 4 bases and at J to 7 bases, leaving 10 bases not matched to a gene. The CDR3, as DNA: TGCGCCAGCAGCCGTACAGGGGTAGTATCGAATGAGCAGTTCTTC. This gives the protein CASSRTGVVSNEQFF.

This chain connects TRBV5-5 to TRBJ1-4; 9 nucleotides align to TRBD1. This CDR3 is 14 amino acids long. CDR1 and CDR2 (germline): SGHKS, YYEKEE (reference sequence). V gave up 0 bases and J gave up 12 bases; unmatched junction bases: 6. CDR3 amino acids: CASSLGTGVTELFF. The CDR3 nucleotides read TGTGCCAGCAGCTTGGGGACAGGGGTTACCGAACTGTTTTTT.

In its sample, this clonotype was seen a few times. This chain uses TRBV12-3 or TRBV12-4 with TRBJ2-3, with 7 bases fitting TRBD2. The CDR3 consists of 11 residues. The J segment lost 11 bases and the V segment lost 10 bases, leaving 9 bases of the junction unmatched. CDR3 nucleotides: TGTGCCACACTGAGCGGGATCATGCAGTATTTT. Its protein product is CATLSGIMQYF.

This clonotype was recorded many times. V usage is TRBV3-1 and J usage is TRBJ2-2; no firm D call. The CDR3 consists of 11 residues. The V end was cut by 6 bases, the J end by 8 bases, with 7 bases between. Germline CDR1 is LGHDT and CDR2 is YNNKEL (reference sequence). For the CDR3, the DNA is TGTGCCAGCAGGGCCATTGGGGAGCTGTTTTTT. It yields the protein CASRAIGELFF.

The V gene is TRBV7-8, the J gene TRBJ1-1; TRBD1 might be the D (5 bases). Germline loops: CDR1 SGHVS, CDR2 FQNEAQ. V dropped 6 bases and J dropped 11 bases, with 22 bases sitting between them. This CDR3 region has 14 residues. CDR3 in DNA: TGTGCCAGCAGGCCTCATGGGGGAAAAACGAGGGCTTTCTTT. Translating it yields CASRPHGGKTRAFF. The variable domain in full, with the rest retrieved from reference TRBV7-8 and TRBJ1-1, is GAGVSQSPRYKVAKRGQDVALRCDPISGHVSLFWYQQALGQGPEFLTYFQNEAQLDKSGLPSDRFFAERPEGSVSTLKIQRTQQEDSAVYLCASRPHGGKTRAFFGQGTRLTVV.

The V and J genes are TRBV18 and TRBJ2-5; 8 bases fit TRBD1. This CDR3 has 16 residues. Per germline, CDR1 KGHSH and CDR2 LQKENI. Trimming removed 2 bases from V and 2 bases from J; junction bases left unmatched: 7. The CDR3 DNA reads TGTGCCAGCTCACCAGGACAGGGAAACCAGCAAGAGACCCAGTACTTC. It translates to CASSPGQGNQQETQYF.

As DNA, the CDR3 is TGCAGCGTTGAAGCGGAGGGGGGGAGCGAAAAACTGTTTTTT. The encoded protein is CSVEAEGGSEKLFF. The chain couples TRBV29-1 to TRBJ1-4, with D maybe TRBD1 (6 bases). This CDR3 has 14 amino acids. Germline V gives CDR1 SQVTM, CDR2 ANQGSEA. V was clipped by 1 base and J by 8 bases, with 14 bases between them.

This clonotype was picked up many times. V and J are TRBV10-3 and TRBJ2-1; D is unclear. Germline V CDR1 and CDR2: ENHRY, SYGVKD. The CDR3 loop spans 12 amino acids. The V end was cut by 5 bases, the J end by 2 bases, with 4 bases between. This CDR3 is CAISSTYNEQFF. Here the CDR3 DNA reads TGTGCCATCAGTTCGACCTACAATGAGCAGTTCTTC.

This CDR3 is CASSQGERYEQYF. The CDR3 DNA reads TGCGCCAGCAGCCAAGGGGAAAGGTACGAGCAGTACTTC. The chain carries TRBV4-1 and TRBJ2-7, with D uncertain. Trimming took 1 base from V and 4 from J, leaving 8 bases between them. Germline values: CDR1 MGHRA, CDR2 YSYEKL. The CDR3 runs 13 residues.

This clonotype occurred a few times. The CDR3 is CASSLDRGRDHNEQFF. The CDR3 DNA reads as TGTGCCAGCTCACTCGACAGGGGTCGGGATCACAATGAGCAGTTCTTC. The chain couples TRBV18 to TRBJ2-1; 8 bases are a match to TRBD1. The CDR3 sequence is 16 residues long. Trimming cost V 4 bases and J 5 bases; bases outside gene matches: 10. Germline V CDR1 and CDR2: KGHSH, LQKENI.

There are a few counts of this clonotype. The chain carries TRBV4-2 and TRBJ2-5; D tentatively reads TRBD1 or TRBD2 (7 bases each). This CDR3 has 16 amino acids. V lost 0 bases, J lost 4 bases, and 15 bases lay in between. Germline V CDR1 and CDR2: LGHNA, YNFKEQ. This CDR3 is CASSQEAGGAVETQYF. The CDR3 DNA is TGTGCCAGCAGCCAAGAGGCAGGGGGGGCCGTAGAGACCCAGTACTTC.

This clonotype was observed a handful of times. CDR3 protein: CASPGLADFCTDTQYF. The CDR3, as DNA: TGCGCCAGCCCGGGACTAGCGGACTTTTGCACAGATACGCAGTATTTT. The chain uses TRBV4-3 and TRBJ2-3, with 11 bases identical to TRBD2. Germline values: CDR1 LGHNA, CDR2 YSLEER. The V segment lost 8 bases and the J segment 1 base; nucleotides outside the gene matches: 8. This CDR3 contains 16 residues.

The chain couples TRBV18 to TRBJ2-7; D remains unclear. The V gene's germline CDR1 is KGHSH and CDR2 LQKENI. V lost 3 bases and J 6 bases, leaving 6 bases between the germline ends. The CDR3 has 11 amino acids. This CDR3 reads CASSPAGEQYF. The CDR3 nucleotides are TGTGCCAGCTCACCCGCAGGCGAGCAGTACTTC.

This clonotype was detected a few times. V and J are TRBV20-1 and TRBJ2-7; TRBD1 matches 10 bases. Germline CDR1 is DFQATT and CDR2 is SNEGSKA (reference sequence). The J segment lost 4 bases and the V segment lost 0 bases, leaving 6 bases of the junction unmatched. The length of the CDR3 is 15 residues. CDR3 DNA: TGCAGTGCTAGAGAGGGGGGACAGGGGACATACGAGCAGTACTTC. Its protein is CSAREGGQGTYEQYF.

V and J are TRBV6-1 and TRBJ2-1, with TRBD1 matching over 8 bases. CDR1 is MNHNS, CDR2 SASEGT, per germline. J lost 7 bases, V lost 4 bases, and 9 bases had no gene match. CDR3 length: 15 amino acids. The CDR3 protein is CASSGGRGRLNEQFF. CDR3 nucleotide sequence: TGTGCCAGCAGTGGGGGCAGGGGGCGCCTAAATGAGCAGTTCTTC.

This clonotype was seen only once. J is TRBJ2-5 and V is TRBV24-1; D gene uncertain. Trimming took 0 bases from V and 3 from J, leaving 13 bases between them. This CDR3 comprises 16 residues. Germline CDR1 is KGHDR and CDR2 is SFDVKD. This chain's CDR3 is CATSDLRTDGKETQYF. In nucleotides, the CDR3 is TGTGCCACCAGTGATTTGAGGACGGATGGGAAAGAGACCCAGTACTTC.

The gene calls are TRBV18 and TRBJ2-1; 7 nucleotides align to TRBD2. The CDR3 totals 13 residues. V shed 3 bases, J shed 7 bases, and the junction held 3 bases outside the gene matches. Per the germline V gene, CDR1 is KGHSH and CDR2 is LQKENI. The CDR3 DNA sequence: TGTGCCAGCTCACCTGGACTAGAGAATGAGCAGTTCTTC. Its protein is CASSPGLENEQFF. Combining the CDR3 with reference TRBV18 and TRBJ2-1 gives the whole variable domain NAGVMQNPRHLVRRRGQEARLRCSPMKGHSHVYWYRQLPEEGLKFMVYLQKENIIDESGMPKERFSAEFPKEGPSILRIQQVVRGDSAAYFCASSPGLENEQFFGPGTRLTVL.

This clonotype was seen a handful of times. The rearrangement links TRBV27 to TRBJ1-1; 7 bases fit TRBD1. Germline V gene sequence: CDR1 MNHEY, CDR2 SMNVEV (reference sequence). V lost 5 bases, J lost 1 base, and 10 bases stayed unmatched. The CDR3 totals 16 residues. The CDR3 DNA follows: TGTGCCAGCAGTATCGGACAGGCCAGGGGGAACACTGAAGCTTTCTTT. Protein: CASSIGQARGNTEAFF.